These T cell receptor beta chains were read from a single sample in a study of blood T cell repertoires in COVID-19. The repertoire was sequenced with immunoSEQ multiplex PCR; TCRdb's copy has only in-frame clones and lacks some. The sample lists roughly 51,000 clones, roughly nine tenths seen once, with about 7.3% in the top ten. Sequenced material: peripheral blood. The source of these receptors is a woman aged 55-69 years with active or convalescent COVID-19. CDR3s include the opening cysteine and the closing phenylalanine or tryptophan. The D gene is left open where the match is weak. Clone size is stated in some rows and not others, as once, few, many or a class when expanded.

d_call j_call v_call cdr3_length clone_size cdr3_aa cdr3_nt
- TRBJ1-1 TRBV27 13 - CASKGGGNTEAFF TGTGCCAGCAAAGGGGGGGGAAACACTGAAGCTTTCTTT
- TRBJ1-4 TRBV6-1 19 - CASSEVSPFTTTRPGKLFF TGTGCCAGCAGTGAAGTTTCCCCTTTTACGACAACTCGCCCAGGAAAACTGTTTTTT
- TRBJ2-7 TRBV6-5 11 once CASTDTYEQYF TGTGCCAGCACAGACACCTACGAGCAGTACTTC
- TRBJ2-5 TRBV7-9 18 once CASSSGQNNYPIQETQYF TGTGCCAGCAGCTCCGGACAGAATAACTACCCGATCCAAGAGACCCAGTACTTC
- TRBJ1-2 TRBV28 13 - CASSLRGNYGYTF TGTGCCAGCAGTTTAAGAGGGAACTATGGCTACACCTTC
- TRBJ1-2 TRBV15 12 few CATSQGIDGYTF TGTGCCACCAGCCAGGGGATCGATGGCTACACCTTC
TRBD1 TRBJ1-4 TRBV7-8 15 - CASRESGTGAEKLFF TGTGCCAGCAGGGAAAGCGGGACAGGGGCGGAAAAACTGTTTTTT
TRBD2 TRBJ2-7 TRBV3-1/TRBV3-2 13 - CASWSGRESEQYF TGTGCCAGCTGGTCTGGGCGGGAGAGCGAGCAGTACTTC
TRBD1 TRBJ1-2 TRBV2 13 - CASRDRGLRGYTF TGTGCCAGCAGAGACAGGGGGCTAAGGGGCTACACCTTC
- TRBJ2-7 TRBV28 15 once CASSLKSVPIYEQYF TGTGCCAGCAGTTTAAAGTCGGTCCCAATCTACGAGCAGTACTTC
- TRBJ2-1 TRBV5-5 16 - CASSLQMGGPGNEQFF TGTGCCAGCAGCTTGCAAATGGGGGGGCCAGGGAATGAGCAGTTCTTC
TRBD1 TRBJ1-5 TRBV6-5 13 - CASTRQGSQPQHF TGTGCCAGCACCCGACAGGGTTCGCAGCCCCAGCATTTT
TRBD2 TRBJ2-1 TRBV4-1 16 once CASSHVAGTSGPEQFF TGCGCCAGCAGCCATGTCGCCGGGACTAGCGGCCCTGAGCAGTTCTTC